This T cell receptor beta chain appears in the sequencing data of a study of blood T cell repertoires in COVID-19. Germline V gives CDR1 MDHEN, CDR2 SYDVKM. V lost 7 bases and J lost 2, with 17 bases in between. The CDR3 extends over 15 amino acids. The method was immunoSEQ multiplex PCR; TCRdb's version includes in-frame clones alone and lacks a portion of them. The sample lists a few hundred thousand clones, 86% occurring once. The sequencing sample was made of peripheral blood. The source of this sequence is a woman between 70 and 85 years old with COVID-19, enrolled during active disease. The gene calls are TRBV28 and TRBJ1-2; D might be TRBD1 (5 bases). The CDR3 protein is CASTTLTGSNYGYTF. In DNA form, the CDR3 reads TGTGCCAGCACAACTCTAACAGGTTCCAACTATGGCTACACCTTC.